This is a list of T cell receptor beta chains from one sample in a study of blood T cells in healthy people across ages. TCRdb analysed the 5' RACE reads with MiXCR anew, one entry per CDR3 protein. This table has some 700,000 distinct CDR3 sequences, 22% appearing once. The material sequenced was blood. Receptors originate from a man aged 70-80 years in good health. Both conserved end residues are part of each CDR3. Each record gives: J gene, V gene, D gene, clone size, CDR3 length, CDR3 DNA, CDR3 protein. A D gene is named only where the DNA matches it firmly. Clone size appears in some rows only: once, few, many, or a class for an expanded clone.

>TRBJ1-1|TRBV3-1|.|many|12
TGTGCCAGCAGCCAATTGAACACTGAAGCTTTCTTT
CASSQLNTEAFF
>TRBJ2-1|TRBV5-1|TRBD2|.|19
TGCGCCAGCAGCCCTGGCCGGCTAGCGGGATCGGGTTCCTACAATGAGCAGTTCTTC
CASSPGRLAGSGSYNEQFF
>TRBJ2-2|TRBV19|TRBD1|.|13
TGTGCCACCAAGGACAGGGATCCCGGGGAGCTGTTTTTT
CATKDRDPGELFF
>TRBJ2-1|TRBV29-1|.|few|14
TGCAGCGTTGGTCCAGCGGCTTCCTACAATGAGCAGTTCTTC
CSVGPAASYNEQFF
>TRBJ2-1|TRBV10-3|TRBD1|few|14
TGTGCCATCAGTGAGGGACAGGGACACAATGAGCAGTTCTTC
CAISEGQGHNEQFF
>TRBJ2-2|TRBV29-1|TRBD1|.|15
TGCAGCGTTGTATTCAGACAGGGCCCACCCGGGGAGCTGTTTTTT
CSVVFRQGPPGELFF
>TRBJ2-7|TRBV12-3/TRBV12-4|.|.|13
TGTGCCAGCACCTCCGGGGCCCCCTACGAGCAGTACTTC
CASTSGAPYEQYF
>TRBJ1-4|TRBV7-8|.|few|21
TGTGCCAGCAGCTTAGTGTATTGGGCTGCGCAACGGAGGGACACTAATGAAAAACTGTTTTTT
CASSLVYWAAQRRDTNEKLFF
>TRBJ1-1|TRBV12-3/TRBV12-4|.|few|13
TGTGCCAGCACCCTGGGGCAATACACTGAAGCTTTCTTT
CASTLGQYTEAFF
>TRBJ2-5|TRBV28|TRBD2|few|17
TGTGCCAGCAGTTTTCGTGGCGGGGGGCGTTATGTGGAGACCCAGTACTTC
CASSFRGGGRYVETQYF
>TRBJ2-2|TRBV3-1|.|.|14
TGTGCCAGCAGCCCCTGGGGGGACACCGGGGAGCTGTTTTTT
CASSPWGDTGELFF
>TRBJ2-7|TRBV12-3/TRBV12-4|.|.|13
TGTGCCACCACTTTGACGAGTAGCGGCGAGCAGTACTTC
CATTLTSSGEQYF
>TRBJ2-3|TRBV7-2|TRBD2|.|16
TGTGCCAGCAGCCCAGCCGGCGGGAGGGCCGGAGATACGCAGTATTTT
CASSPAGGRAGDTQYF
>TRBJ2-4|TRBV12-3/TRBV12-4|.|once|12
TGTGCCAGCACCTTAGATCAAAACATTCAGTACTTC
CASTLDQNIQYF
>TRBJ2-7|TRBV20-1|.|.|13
TGCAGTGCTAGTTTTAGGAGGGCCTACGAGCAGTACTTC
CSASFRRAYEQYF
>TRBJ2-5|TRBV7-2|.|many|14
TGTGCCAGCAGTCGCACCCTGCCTTTCGAGACCCAGTACTTC
CASSRTLPFETQYF
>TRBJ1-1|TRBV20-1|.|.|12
TGCAGTGTCCCAAGGGAGAACACTGAAGCTTTCTTT
CSVPRENTEAFF
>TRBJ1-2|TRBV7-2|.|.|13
TGTGCCAGCAGCTTGGACGGAAAGTATGGCTACACCTTC
CASSLDGKYGYTF
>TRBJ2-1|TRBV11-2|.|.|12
TGTGCCAGCAGCTTAGCGGAGAATGAGCAGTTCTTC
CASSLAENEQFF
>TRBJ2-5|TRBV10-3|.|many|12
TGTGCCATCAGTGATATCGGGGTGACCCAGTACTTC
CAISDIGVTQYF
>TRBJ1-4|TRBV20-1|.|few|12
TGCAGTGCTAGAGTAGGGAATGAAAAACTGTTTTTT
CSARVGNEKLFF
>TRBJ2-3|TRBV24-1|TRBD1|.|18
TGTGCCACCAGTGACCGGGGTCGGACAGGGGGCAAGCCAGATACGCAGTATTTT
CATSDRGRTGGKPDTQYF
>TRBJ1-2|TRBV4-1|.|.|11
TGCGCCAGCAGCCAAGAATACGGCTACACCTTC
CASSQEYGYTF
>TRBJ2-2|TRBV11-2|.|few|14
TGTGCCAGCAGAATCCGGACAGACACCGGGGAGCTGTTTTTT
CASRIRTDTGELFF
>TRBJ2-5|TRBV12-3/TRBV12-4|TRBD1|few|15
TGTGCCAGCAGTATTAACGACAGGGGGCCCGAGGCCCAGTACTTC
CASSINDRGPEAQYF
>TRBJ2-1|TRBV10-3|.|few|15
TGTGCCATCAGTGAGTGGGGAGGTCCCTACAATGAGCAGTTCTTC
CAISEWGGPYNEQFF
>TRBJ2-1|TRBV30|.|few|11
TGTGCCACAGCGACGTACAATGAGCAGTTCTTC
CATATYNEQFF
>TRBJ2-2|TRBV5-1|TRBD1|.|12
TGCGCCAGCAGCGAGGGGGCCCGGGAGCTGTTTTTT
CASSEGARELFF
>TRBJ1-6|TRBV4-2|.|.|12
TGTGCCAGCAGCCAAGCAGGGGAAAACCTCCACTTT
CASSQAGENLHF